This T cell receptor beta chain was recovered during a study of T cell responses to AZD1222 COVID-19 vaccine. The CDR3 contains 16 residues. Germline V CDR1 and CDR2: SGHAT, FQNNGV. J gave up 4 bases and V 4 bases, and 8 bases lay outside the gene matches. Assay used: immunoSEQ multiplex PCR; TCRdb lists only in-frame clones, some missing. The sample lists around 140,000 clones, approximately 95% occurring once. The origin of this receptor is an adult in good health. The sample here was peripheral blood, taken on day 0 of MenACWY control vaccination. The chain joins TRBV11-2 to TRBJ2-2; TRBD1 matches 8 bases. The CDR3 region is CASSYGRGQGTGELFF. The CDR3 nucleotides are TGTGCCAGCAGCTACGGCAGGGGGCAGGGCACCGGGGAGCTGTTTTTT.